These 3 T cell receptor beta chains share one sample of origin, sequenced in a study of Ad26.COV2.S vaccination and SARS-CoV-2 variants. Some clones are missing from TCRdb's copy, which holds only in-frame ones; the method was immunoSEQ multiplex PCR. The repertoire holds 250,000 to 300,000 clones, with more than 70% as singletons. Stated treatment: roughly 18 received Ad26.COV2.S at low or high dose, single or two shots; 5 received placebo; per-sample allocation not given. Collection of samples fell on day 63 after the first vaccine or placebo injection. The sample consisted of peripheral blood, taken in a trial of Ad26.COV2.S vaccine versus placebo. The receptors were sampled from a person aged 18 to 59 who received the Ad26.COV2.S COVID-19 vaccine or a placebo.

This clone was recorded once. Its ends do not fully match the called genes, so a read error is possible. The rearrangement links TRBV2 to TRBJ2-5, with D possibly being TRBD1 (8 bases). Germline V lookup: CDR1 SNHLY, CDR2 FYNNEI. The CDR3 contains 12 residues. Here the CDR3 reads CASRGGTGAQHF. In nucleotides, the CDR3 is TGTGCCAGCAGGGGAGGGACAGGAGCCCAACACTTC. Full variable domain (rest looked up from reference TRBV2 and TRBJ2-5): EPEVTQTPSHQVTQMGQEVILRCVPISNHLYFYWYRQILGQKVEFLVSFYNNEISEKSEIFDDQFSVERPDGSNFTLKIRSTKLEDSAMYFCASRGGTGAQHFGPGTRLLVL.

This clone has just a few counts. The CDR3 region is CASSLATSGRAHEQFF. The CDR3, as DNA: TGTGCCAGCAGTTTAGCCACTAGCGGGAGGGCCCATGAGCAGTTCTTC. The rearrangement joins TRBV27 to TRBJ2-1; 13 bases are shared with TRBD2. Unmatched junction bases numbered 6, after V lost 2 bases and J lost 8 bases. Germline values: CDR1 MNHEY, CDR2 SMNVEV (reference sequence). The CDR3 length is 16 residues.

This clone was seen only a few times. This chain links TRBV2 with TRBJ1-6; D is unclear. The ends were cut back, 8 bases at V and 0 bases at J, with 8 bases in the middle. The CDR3 is made up of 14 amino acids. Germline V gives CDR1 SNHLY, CDR2 FYNNEI. The CDR3 loop is CASGWSSYNSPLHF. The CDR3 DNA follows: TGTGCCAGCGGGTGGAGCTCCTATAATTCACCCCTCCACTTT.